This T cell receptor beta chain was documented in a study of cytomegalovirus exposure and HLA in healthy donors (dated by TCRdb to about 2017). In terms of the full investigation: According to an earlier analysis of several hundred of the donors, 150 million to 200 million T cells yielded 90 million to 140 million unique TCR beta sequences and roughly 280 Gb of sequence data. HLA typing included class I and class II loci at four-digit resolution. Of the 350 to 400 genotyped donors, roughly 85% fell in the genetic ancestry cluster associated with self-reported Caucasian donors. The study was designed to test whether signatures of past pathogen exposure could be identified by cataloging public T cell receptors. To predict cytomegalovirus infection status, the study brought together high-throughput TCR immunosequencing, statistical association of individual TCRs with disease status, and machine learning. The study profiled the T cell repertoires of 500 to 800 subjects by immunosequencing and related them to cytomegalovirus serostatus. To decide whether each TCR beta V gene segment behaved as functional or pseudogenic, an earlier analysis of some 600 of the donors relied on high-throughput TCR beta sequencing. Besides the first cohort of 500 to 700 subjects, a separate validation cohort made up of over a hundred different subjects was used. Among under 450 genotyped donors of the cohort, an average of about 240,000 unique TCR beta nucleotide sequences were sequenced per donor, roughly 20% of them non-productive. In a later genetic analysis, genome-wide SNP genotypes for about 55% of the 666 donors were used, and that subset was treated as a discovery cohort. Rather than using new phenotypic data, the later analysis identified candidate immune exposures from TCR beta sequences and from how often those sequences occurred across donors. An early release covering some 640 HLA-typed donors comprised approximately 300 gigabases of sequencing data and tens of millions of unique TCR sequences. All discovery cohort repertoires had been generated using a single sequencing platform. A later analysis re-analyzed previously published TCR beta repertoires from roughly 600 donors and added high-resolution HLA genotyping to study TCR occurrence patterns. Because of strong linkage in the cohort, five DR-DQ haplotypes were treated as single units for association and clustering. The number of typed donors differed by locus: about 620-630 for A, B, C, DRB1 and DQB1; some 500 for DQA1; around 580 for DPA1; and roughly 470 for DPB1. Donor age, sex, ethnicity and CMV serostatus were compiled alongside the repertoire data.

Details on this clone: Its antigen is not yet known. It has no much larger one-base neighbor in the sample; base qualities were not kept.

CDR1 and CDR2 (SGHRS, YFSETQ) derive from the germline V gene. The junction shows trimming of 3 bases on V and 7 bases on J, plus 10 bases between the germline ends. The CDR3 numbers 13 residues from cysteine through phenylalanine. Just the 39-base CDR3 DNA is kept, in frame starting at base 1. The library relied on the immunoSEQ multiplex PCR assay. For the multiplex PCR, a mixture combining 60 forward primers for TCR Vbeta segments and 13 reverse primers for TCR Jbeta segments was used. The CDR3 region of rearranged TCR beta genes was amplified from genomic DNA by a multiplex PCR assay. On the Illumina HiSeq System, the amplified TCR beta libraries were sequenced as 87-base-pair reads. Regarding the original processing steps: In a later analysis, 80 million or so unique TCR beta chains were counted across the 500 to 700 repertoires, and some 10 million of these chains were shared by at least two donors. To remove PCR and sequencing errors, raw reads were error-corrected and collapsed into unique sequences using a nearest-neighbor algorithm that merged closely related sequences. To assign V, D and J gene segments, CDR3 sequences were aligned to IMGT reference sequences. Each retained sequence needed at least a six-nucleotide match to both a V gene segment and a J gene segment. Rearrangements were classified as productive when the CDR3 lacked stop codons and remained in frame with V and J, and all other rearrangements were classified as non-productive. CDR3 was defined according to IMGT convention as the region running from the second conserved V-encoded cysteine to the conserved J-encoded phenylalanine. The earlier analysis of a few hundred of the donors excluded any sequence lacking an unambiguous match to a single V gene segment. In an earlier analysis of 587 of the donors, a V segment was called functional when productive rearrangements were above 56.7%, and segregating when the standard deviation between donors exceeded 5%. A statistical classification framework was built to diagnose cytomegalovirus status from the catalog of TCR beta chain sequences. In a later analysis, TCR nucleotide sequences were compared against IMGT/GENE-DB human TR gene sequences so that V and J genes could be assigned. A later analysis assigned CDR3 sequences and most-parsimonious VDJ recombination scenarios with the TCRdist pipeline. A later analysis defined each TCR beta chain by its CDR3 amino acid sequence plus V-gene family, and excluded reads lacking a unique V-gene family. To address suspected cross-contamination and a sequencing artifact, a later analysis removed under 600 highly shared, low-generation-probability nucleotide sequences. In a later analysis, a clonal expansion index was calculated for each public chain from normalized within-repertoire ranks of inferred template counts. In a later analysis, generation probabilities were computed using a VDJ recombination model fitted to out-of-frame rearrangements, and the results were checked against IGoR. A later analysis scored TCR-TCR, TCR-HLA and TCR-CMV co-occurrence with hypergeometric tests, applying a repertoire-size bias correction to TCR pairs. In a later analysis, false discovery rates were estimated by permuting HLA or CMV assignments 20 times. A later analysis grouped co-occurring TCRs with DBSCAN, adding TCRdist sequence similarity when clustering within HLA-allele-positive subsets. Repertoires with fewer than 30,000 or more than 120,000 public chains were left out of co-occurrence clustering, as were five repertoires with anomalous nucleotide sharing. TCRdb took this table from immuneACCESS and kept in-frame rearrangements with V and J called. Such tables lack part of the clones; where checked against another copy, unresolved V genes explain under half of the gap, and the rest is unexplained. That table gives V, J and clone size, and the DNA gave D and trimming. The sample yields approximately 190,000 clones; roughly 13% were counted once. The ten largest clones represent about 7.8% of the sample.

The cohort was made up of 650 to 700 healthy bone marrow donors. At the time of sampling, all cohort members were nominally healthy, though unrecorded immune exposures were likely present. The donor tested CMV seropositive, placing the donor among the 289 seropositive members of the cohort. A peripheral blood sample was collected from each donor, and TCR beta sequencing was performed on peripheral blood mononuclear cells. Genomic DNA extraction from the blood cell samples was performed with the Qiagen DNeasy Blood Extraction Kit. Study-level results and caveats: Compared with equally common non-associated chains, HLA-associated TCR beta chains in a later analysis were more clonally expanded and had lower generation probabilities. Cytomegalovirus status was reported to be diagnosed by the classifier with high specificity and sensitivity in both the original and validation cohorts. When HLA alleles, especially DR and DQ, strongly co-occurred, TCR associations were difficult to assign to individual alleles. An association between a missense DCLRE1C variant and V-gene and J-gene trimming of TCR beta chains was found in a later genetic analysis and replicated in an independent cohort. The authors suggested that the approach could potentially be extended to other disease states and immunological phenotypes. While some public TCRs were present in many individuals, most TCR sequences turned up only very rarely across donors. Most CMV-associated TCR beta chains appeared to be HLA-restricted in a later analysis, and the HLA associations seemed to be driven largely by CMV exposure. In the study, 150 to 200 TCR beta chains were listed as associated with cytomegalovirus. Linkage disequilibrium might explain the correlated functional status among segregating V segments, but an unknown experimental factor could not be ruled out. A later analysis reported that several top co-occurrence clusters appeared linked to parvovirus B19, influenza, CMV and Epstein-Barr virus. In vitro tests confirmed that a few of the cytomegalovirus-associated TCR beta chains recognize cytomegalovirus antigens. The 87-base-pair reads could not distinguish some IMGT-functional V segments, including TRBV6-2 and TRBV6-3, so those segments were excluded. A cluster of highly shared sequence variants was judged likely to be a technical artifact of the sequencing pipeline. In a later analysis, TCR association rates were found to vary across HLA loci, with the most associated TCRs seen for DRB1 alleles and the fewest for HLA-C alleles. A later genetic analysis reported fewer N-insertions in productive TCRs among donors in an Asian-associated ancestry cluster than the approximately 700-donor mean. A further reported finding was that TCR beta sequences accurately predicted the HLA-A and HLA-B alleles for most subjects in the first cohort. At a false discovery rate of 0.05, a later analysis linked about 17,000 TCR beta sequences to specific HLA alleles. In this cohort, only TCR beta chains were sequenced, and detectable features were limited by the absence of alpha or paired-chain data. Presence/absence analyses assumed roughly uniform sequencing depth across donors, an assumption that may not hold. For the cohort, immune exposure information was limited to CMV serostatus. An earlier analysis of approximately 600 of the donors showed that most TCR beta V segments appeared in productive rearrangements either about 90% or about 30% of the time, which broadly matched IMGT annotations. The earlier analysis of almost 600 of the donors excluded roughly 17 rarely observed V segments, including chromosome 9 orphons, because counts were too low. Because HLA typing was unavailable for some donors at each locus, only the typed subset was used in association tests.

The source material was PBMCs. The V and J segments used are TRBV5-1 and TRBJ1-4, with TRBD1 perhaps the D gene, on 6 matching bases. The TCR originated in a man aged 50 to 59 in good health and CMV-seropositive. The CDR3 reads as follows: CASSWNRAEKLFF. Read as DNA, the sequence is TGCGCCAGCAGCTGGAACAGGGCTGAAAAACTGTTTTTT.